The following is a T cell receptor beta chain sequence with its context. The data originate from a study of PD-1 blockade in classical Hodgkin lymphoma. Using immunoSEQ multiplex PCR, the repertoire was profiled, and TCRdb retains in-frame clones only, with some absent. The sample includes around 50,000 clones, approximately 90% seen only once; the top ten take approximately 4.9%. The time point is: newly diagnosed, previously untreated cHL patient sample. The CDR3 has 17 residues. Germline V gives CDR1 SGDLS, CDR2 YYNGEE. Trimming stripped 0 bases from V and 6 bases from J, with 21 bases between. Sequencing input: peripheral blood mononuclear cells (PBMCs). The sequence was obtained from a human donor with classical Hodgkin lymphoma. The chain employs TRBV9 and TRBJ1-1; D is perhaps TRBD1 (5 bases). The CDR3 DNA reads TGTGCCAGCAGCGTAGCTACAGGAGCCGCATCGGGGGCTGAAGCTTTCTTT. Its translation is CASSVATGAASGAEAFF.